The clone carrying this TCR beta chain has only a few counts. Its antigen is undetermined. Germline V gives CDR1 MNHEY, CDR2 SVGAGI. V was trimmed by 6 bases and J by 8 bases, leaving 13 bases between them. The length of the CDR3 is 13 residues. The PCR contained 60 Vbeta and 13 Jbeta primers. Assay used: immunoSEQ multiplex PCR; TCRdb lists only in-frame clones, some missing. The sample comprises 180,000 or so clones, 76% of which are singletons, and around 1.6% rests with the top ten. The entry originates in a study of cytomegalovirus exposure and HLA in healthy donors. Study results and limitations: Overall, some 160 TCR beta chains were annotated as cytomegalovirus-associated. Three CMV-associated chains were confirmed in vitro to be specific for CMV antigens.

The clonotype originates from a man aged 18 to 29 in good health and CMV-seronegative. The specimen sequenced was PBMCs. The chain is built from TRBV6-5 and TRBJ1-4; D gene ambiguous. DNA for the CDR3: TGTGCCAGCAGAACTCCTCAGCGGGAAAAACTGTTTTTT. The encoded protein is CASRTPQREKLFF.